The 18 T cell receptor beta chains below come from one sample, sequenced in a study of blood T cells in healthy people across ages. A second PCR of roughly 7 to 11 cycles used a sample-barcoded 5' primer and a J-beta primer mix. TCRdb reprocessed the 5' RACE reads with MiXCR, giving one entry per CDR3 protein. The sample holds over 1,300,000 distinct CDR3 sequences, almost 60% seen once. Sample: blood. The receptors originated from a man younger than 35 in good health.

CDR3 residues: CSARFSGSSYEQYF. CDR3 nucleotides: TGCAGTGCTAGGTTTTCCGGGAGTTCCTACGAGCAGTACTTC. J is TRBJ2-7 and V is TRBV20-1; D may be TRBD2 (6 bases). Per germline, CDR1 DFQATT and CDR2 SNEGSKA (reference sequence). V was shortened by 3 bases and J by 1 base, with 13 bases between the two germline ends. The CDR3 sequence is 14 residues long.

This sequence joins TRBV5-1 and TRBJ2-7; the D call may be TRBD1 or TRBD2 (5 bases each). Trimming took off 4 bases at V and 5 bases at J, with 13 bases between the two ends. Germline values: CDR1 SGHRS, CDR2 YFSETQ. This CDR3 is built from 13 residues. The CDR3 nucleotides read TGCGCCAGCAGCGCCCCTGGGGACCACGAGCAGTACTTC. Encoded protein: CASSAPGDHEQYF.

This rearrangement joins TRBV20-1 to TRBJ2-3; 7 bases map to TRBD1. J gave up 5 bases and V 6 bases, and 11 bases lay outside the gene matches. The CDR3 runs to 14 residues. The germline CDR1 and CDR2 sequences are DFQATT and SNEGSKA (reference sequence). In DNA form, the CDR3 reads TGCAGTGCCGTAACCCGAGGGGGCGTAGATACGCAGTATTTT. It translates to CSAVTRGGVDTQYF.

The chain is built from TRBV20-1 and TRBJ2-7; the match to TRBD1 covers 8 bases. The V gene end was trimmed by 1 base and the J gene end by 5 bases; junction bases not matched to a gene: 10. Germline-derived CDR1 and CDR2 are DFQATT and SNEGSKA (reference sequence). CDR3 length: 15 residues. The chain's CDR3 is CSARGFDRGLDEQYF. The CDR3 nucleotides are TGCAGTGCTAGAGGTTTCGACAGGGGTTTGGACGAGCAGTACTTC.

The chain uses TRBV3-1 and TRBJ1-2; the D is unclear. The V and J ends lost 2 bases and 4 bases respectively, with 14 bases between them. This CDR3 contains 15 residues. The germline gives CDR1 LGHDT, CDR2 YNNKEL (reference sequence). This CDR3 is CASSQRGGRVYGYTF. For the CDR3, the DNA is TGTGCCAGCAGCCAAAGAGGTGGTCGGGTCTATGGCTACACCTTC.

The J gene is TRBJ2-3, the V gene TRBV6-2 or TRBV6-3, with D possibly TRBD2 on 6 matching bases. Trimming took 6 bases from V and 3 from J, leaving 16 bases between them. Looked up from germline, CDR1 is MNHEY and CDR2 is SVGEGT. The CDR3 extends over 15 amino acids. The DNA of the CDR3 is TGTGCCAGCAGCCGACCGGACTACTTAACAGATACGCAGTATTTT. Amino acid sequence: CASSRPDYLTDTQYF.

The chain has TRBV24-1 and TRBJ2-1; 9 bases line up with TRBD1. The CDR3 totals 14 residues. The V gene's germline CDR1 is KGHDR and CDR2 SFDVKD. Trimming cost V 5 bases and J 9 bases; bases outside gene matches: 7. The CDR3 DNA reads TGTGCCACCAGTGGCCGACAGGGGGGCGTTGAGCAGTTCTTC. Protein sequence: CATSGRQGGVEQFF.

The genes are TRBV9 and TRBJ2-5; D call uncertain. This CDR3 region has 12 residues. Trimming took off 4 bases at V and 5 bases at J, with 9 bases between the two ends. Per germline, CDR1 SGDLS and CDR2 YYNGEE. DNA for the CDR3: TGTGCCAGCAGCCCGACAATCGAGACCCAGTACTTC. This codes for CASSPTIETQYF.

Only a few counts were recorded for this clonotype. CDR3 in DNA: TGTGCCATCAGAGGAGCGGGGGGGAACAATGAGCAGTTCTTC. It encodes CAIRGAGGNNEQFF. The V and J genes are TRBV10-3 and TRBJ2-1, with 10 bases identical to TRBD2. The CDR3 is 14 residues long. The trim removed 6 bases at V and 5 bases at J, leaving 4 bases unmatched. Looked up from germline, CDR1 is ENHRY and CDR2 is SYGVKD.

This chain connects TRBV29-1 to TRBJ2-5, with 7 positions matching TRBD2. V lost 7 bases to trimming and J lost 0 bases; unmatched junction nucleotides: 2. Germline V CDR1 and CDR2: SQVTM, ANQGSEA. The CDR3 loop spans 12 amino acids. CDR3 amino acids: CSAGTNQETQYF. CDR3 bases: TGCAGCGCCGGGACTAACCAAGAGACCCAGTACTTC. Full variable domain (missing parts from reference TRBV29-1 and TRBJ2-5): SAVISQKPSRDICQRGTSLTIQCQVDSQVTMMFWYRQQPGQSLTLIATANQGSEATYESGFVIDKFPISRPNLTFSTLTVSNMSPEDSSIYLCSAGTNQETQYFGPGTRLLVL.

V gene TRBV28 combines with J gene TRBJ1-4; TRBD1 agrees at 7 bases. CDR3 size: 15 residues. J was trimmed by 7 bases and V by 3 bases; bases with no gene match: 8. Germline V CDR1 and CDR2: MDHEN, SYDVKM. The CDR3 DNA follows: TGTGCCAGCAGTTTCCGACAGGGAAAGACTGAAAAACTGTTTTTT. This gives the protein CASSFRQGKTEKLFF.

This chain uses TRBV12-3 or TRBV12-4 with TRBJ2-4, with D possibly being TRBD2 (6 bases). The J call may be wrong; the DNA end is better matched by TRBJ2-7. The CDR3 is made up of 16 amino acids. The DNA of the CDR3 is TGTGCCAGCAGTTTAGGACCTCCAAGCGCGGGAACCGAGCAGTACTTC. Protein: CASSLGPPSAGTEQYF.

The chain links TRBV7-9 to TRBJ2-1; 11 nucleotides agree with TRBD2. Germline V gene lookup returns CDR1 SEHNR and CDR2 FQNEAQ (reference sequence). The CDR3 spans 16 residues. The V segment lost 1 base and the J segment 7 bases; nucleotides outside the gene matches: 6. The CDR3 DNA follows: TGTGCCAGCAGCTTAGTATCTAGCGGGAGGATGAATGAGCAGTTCTTC. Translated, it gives CASSLVSSGRMNEQFF.

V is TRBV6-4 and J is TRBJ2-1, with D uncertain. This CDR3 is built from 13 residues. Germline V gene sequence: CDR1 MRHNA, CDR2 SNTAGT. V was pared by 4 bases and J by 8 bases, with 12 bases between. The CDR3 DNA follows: TGTGCCAGCAGTGTAGAAGGATCCCATGAGCAGTTCTTC. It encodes CASSVEGSHEQFF.

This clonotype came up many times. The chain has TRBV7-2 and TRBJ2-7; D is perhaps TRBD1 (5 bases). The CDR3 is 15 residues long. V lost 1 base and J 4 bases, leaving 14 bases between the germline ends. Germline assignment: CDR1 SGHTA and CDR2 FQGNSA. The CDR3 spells CASSLVQIAGYEQYF. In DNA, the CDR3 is TGTGCCAGCAGCTTAGTACAGATTGCAGGGTACGAGCAGTACTTC. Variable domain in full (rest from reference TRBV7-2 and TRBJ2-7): GAGVSQSPSNKVTEKGKDVELRCDPISGHTALYWYRQSLGQGLEFLIYFQGNSAPDKSGLPSDRFSAERTGGSVSTLTIQRTQQEDSAVYLCASSLVQIAGYEQYFGPGTRLTVT.

For the CDR3, the DNA is TGTGCCAGCAGCGATGAGGGGGTTGAGCAGTTCTTC. This encodes CASSDEGVEQFF. The chain recombines TRBV5-5 with TRBJ2-1; the D gene is possibly TRBD1 (6 bases). Trimming pared 4 bases from V and 9 bases from J, leaving 11 bases between. The length of the CDR3 is 12 residues. CDR1 SGHKS and CDR2 YYEKEE come from the germline V gene (reference sequence).

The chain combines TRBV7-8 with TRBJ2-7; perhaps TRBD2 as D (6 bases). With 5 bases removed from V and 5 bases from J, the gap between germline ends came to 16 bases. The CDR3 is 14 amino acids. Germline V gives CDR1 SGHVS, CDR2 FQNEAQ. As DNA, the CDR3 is TGTGCCAGCAGCGGCCTATCGGCGGGAAACGAGCAGTACTTC. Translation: CASSGLSAGNEQYF.

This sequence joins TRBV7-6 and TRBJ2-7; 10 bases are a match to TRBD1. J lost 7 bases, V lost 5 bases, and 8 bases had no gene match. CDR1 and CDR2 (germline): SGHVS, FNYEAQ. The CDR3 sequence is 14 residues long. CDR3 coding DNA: TGTGCCAGCAGCGCGACAGGGGGCTTGAGGGAGCAGTACTTC. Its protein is CASSATGGLREQYF.